The 19 T cell receptor beta chains presented below share a single source sample, sequenced in a study of blood T cell repertoires in COVID-19. Profiled with immunoSEQ multiplex PCR; TCRdb holds only in-frame clones, not every one. The sample shows around 200,000 clones, approximately 92% of them seen only once. What was sequenced was PBMCs or T cells enriched from blood (not recorded which). These receptors were taken from a woman aged 40 to 49 with acute COVID-19.

The CDR3 loop is CAILGGVGTEAFF. DNA for the CDR3: TGTGCCATCCTAGGCGGAGTCGGGACTGAAGCTTTCTTT. The chain links TRBV28 to TRBJ1-1; D remains unclear. V was trimmed by 10 bases and J by 5 bases, leaving 17 bases between them. The CDR3 runs to 13 residues. Germline assignment: CDR1 MDHEN and CDR2 SYDVKM.

The chain is built from TRBV19 and TRBJ2-6; 10 nucleotides match TRBD1. The CDR3 runs 17 residues. J lost 4 bases, V lost 6 bases, and 9 bases had no gene match. Germline values: CDR1 LNHDA, CDR2 SQIVND (reference sequence). The CDR3 bases are TGTGCCAGTAGCCACCGACAGGGGGCGGGAGGGGCCAACGTCCTGACTTTC. This sequence encodes CASSHRQGAGGANVLTF.

J is TRBJ1-4 and V is TRBV7-9; perhaps TRBD1 as D (5 bases). Germline V gene lookup returns CDR1 SEHNR and CDR2 FQNEAQ (reference sequence). This CDR3 has 14 residues. V gave up 0 bases and J gave up 8 bases, with 10 bases separating them. This CDR3 is CASSLAQGGEKLFF. CDR3 sequence (DNA): TGTGCCAGCAGCTTAGCGCAGGGCGGCGAAAAACTGTTTTTT. Combining the CDR3 with reference TRBV7-9 and TRBJ1-4 gives the whole variable domain DTGVSQNPRHKITKRGQNVTFRCDPISEHNRLYWYRQTLGQGPEFLTYFQNEAQLEKSRLLSDRFSAERPKGSFSTLEIQRTEQGDSAMYLCASSLAQGGEKLFFGSGTQLSVL.

This chain links TRBV18 with TRBJ2-1; D possibly corresponds to TRBD1 (6 bases). The CDR3 is 14 amino acids. Germline CDR1 is KGHSH and CDR2 is LQKENI. The V end was cut by 2 bases, the J end by 4 bases, with 9 bases between. CDR3 region: CASSPGQLYNEQFF. In DNA, the CDR3 is TGTGCCAGCTCACCAGGACAGTTGTACAATGAGCAGTTCTTC.

This chain joins TRBV19 and TRBJ1-2, with a weak D call TRBD1 (6 bases). Germline V gene lookup returns CDR1 LNHDA and CDR2 SQIVND (reference sequence). The CDR3 totals 13 residues. The germline V and J ends were trimmed by 5 bases and 7 bases, with 14 bases remaining between them. Written as DNA, the CDR3 is TGTGCCAGTAGTGCTCGGGGGGCGCGTGGCTACACCTTC. This codes for CASSARGARGYTF.

V gene TRBV21-1 combines with J gene TRBJ2-7; the listed D gene, TRBD1, was not tested against the DNA. TRBV21-1 is a documented pseudogene. The CDR3 runs 13 residues. The CDR3 region is CARVGQGGYEQYF. CDR3 DNA: TGTGCCAGAGTTGGACAGGGGGGCTACGAGCAGTACTTC.

The chain uses TRBV7-9 and TRBJ2-3, with 7 bases identical to TRBD2. CDR1 and CDR2 (germline): SEHNR, FQNEAQ (reference sequence). This CDR3 has 16 residues. The V gene end was trimmed by 0 bases and the J gene end by 4 bases; junction bases not matched to a gene: 7. CDR3 sequence: CASSLAFGGEADTQYF. In nucleotides, the CDR3 is TGTGCCAGCAGCTTAGCATTTGGGGGGGAAGCAGATACGCAGTATTTT.

The chain employs TRBV2 and TRBJ1-2; D is perhaps TRBD1 (5 bases). From germline, CDR1 is SNHLY and CDR2 FYNNEI. Trimming pared 2 bases from V and 1 base from J, leaving 8 bases between. The CDR3 covers 14 residues. CDR3 in DNA: TGTGCCAGCAGTGAACAGGGCCTTAACTATGGCTACACCTTC. It yields the protein CASSEQGLNYGYTF.

The rearrangement links TRBV5-1 to TRBJ2-7; 8 positions match TRBD1. CDR1 SGHRS and CDR2 YFSETQ come from the germline V gene. V lost 0 bases to trimming and J lost 7 bases; unmatched junction nucleotides: 9. This CDR3 is built from 15 residues. CDR3 sequence (DNA): TGCGCCAGCAGCTTGGCGCCAGGGGGCGCGGGAGAGCAGTACTTC. Translated, it gives CASSLAPGGAGEQYF.

This clone occurred once. The rearrangement joins TRBV19 to TRBJ2-7; TRBD1 matches at 10 bases. The germline V gene encodes CDR1 LNHDA and CDR2 SQIVND (reference sequence). With 4 bases clipped from V and 2 bases from J, the junction kept 5 bases outside the gene matches. This CDR3 region has 15 residues. This CDR3 is CASSTETGGPYEQYF. CDR3 DNA: TGTGCCAGTAGTACAGAGACAGGGGGCCCCTACGAGCAGTACTTC. Using reference TRBV19 and TRBJ2-7 for the parts outside the CDR3, the full variable domain is DGGITQSPKYLFRKEGQNVTLSCEQNLNHDAMYWYRQDPGQGLRLIYYSQIVNDFQKGDIAEGYSVSREKKESFPLTVTSAQKNPTAFYLCASSTETGGPYEQYFGPGTRLTVT.

V gene TRBV6-5 combines with J gene TRBJ1-3, with TRBD1 as a possible D gene (6 bases). Germline V gene sequence: CDR1 MNHEY, CDR2 SVGAGI. The V gene lost 6 bases and the J gene lost 0 bases, with 12 bases spanning the gap. The CDR3 is made up of 15 amino acids. CDR3 in amino acids: CASRTQGVSGNTIYF. CDR3 coding DNA: TGTGCCAGCAGGACACAGGGAGTCTCTGGAAACACCATATATTTT.

The rearrangement links TRBV11-2 to TRBJ2-1; tentatively, D is TRBD1 (6 bases). The CDR3 is 14 residues long. Trimming removed 5 bases from V and 0 bases from J, with 8 bases in between. Germline CDR1 reads SGHAT; CDR2 reads FQNNGV. The CDR3: CASSRGSSYNEQFF. The CDR3 nucleotides are TGTGCCAGCAGCAGGGGGAGCTCCTACAATGAGCAGTTCTTC. Combining the CDR3 with reference TRBV11-2 and TRBJ2-1 gives the whole variable domain EAGVAQSPRYKIIEKRQSVAFWCNPISGHATLYWYQQILGQGPKLLIQFQNNGVVDDSQLPKDRFSAERLKGVDSTLKIQPAKLEDSAVYLCASSRGSSYNEQFFGPGTRLTVL.

The V call is TRBV3-1 (or the pseudogene TRBV3-2), the J call TRBJ1-5; D might be TRBD1 (5 bases). The CDR3 covers 18 residues. CDR1 LGHDT and CDR2 YNNKEL come from the germline V gene (reference sequence). V was cut by 4 bases and J by 4 bases, with 23 bases left in between. The CDR3 DNA sequence: TGTGCCAGCAGCCCGCGGGACCCAAGGGCGACTGGGAATCAGCCCCAGCATTTT. Translating it yields CASSPRDPRATGNQPQHF.

The chain is built from TRBV9 and TRBJ2-7, with D possibly matching TRBD2 (6 bases). The ends were cut back, 2 bases at V and 3 bases at J, with 15 bases in the middle. From germline, CDR1 is SGDLS and CDR2 YYNGEE. The CDR3 has 15 amino acids. CDR3 residues: CASSVSGTPGYEQYF. The CDR3 DNA is TGTGCCAGCAGCGTGTCGGGGACTCCGGGCTACGAGCAGTACTTC.

This clone came up a few times. Other nucleotide sequences in the sample specify the same CDR3. The chain has TRBV3-1 (or the pseudogene TRBV3-2) and TRBJ2-5; D remains unclear. V was pared by 0 bases and J by 5 bases, with 4 bases between. This CDR3 has 12 residues. From germline, CDR1 is LGHDT and CDR2 YNNKEL (reference sequence). The CDR3 sequence is CASSQDLETQYF. The CDR3 DNA reads as TGTGCCAGCAGCCAAGATCTGGAGACCCAGTACTTC.

This clone was recorded a few times. V usage is TRBV5-1 and J usage is TRBJ2-5; maybe TRBD2 (6 bases). V dropped 4 bases and J dropped 1 base, with 11 bases sitting between them. Germline lookup yields CDR1 SGHRS and CDR2 YFSETQ. This CDR3 region has 14 residues. For the CDR3, the DNA is TGCGCCAGCAGCCCCCGGGACTTCCAAGAGACCCAGTACTTC. The encoded protein is CASSPRDFQETQYF.

This chain links TRBV4-3 with TRBJ1-3; no clear D. The CDR3 loop spans 16 amino acids. Germline V gene lookup returns CDR1 LGHNA and CDR2 YSLEER. V was clipped by 1 base and J by 0 bases, with 10 bases between them. In DNA, the CDR3 is TGCGCCAGCAGCCAAGGAACCATGAGCTCTGGAAACACCATATATTTT. Translation: CASSQGTMSSGNTIYF.

The chain uses TRBV20-1 and TRBJ2-2, with D hard to call. The CDR3 consists of 11 residues. Trimming removed 2 bases at V and 6 bases at J, with 4 bases between. Germline V CDR1 and CDR2: DFQATT, SNEGSKA (reference sequence). CDR3 residues: CSARSAGELFF. In DNA form, the CDR3 reads TGCAGTGCTAGAAGCGCCGGGGAGCTGTTTTTT.

The chain uses TRBV9 and TRBJ1-6; D might be TRBD1 (5 bases). The germline V gene has CDR1 SGDLS and CDR2 YYNGEE. Between the trimmed V and J ends, which lost 1 base and 10 bases, there was a span of 12 bases. The CDR3 covers 14 residues. The CDR3 spells CASSVSREGSPLHF. Here the CDR3 DNA reads TGTGCCAGCAGCGTATCAAGGGAGGGGTCACCCCTCCACTTT.